These 21 T cell receptor beta chains originate from one sample sequenced in a study of somatic mutations in cytotoxic T cells in rheumatoid arthritis. The assay was immunoSEQ multiplex PCR, and TCRdb's table has in-frame clones only and misses some. The data show around 6,000 clones, roughly 85% seen once. The specimen sequenced was CD8+ T cells sorted from blood. The receptors originated from an adult with rheumatoid arthritis.

CDR3 in DNA: TGCGCCAGCAGCCAGGGTAGGACAGGGAGCTATGGCTACACCTTC. Amino acid sequence: CASSQGRTGSYGYTF. The V and J genes are TRBV4-1 and TRBJ1-2, with 8 bases lining up with TRBD1. The J segment lost 4 bases and the V segment lost 3 bases, leaving 7 bases of the junction unmatched. Looked up from germline, CDR1 is MGHRA and CDR2 is YSYEKL. CDR3 length: 15 amino acids.

This chain links TRBV28 with TRBJ1-2; D remains unclear. Trimming cost V 2 bases and J 5 bases, with 18 bases left between them. Germline V CDR1 and CDR2: MDHEN, SYDVKM. The CDR3 loop spans 16 amino acids. The CDR3 nucleotides are TGTGCCAGCAGTTTACCCGAAACCCAGTTCTTGTATGGCTACACCTTC. It translates to CASSLPETQFLYGYTF.

The chain is built from TRBV27 and TRBJ2-7; 11 bases fit TRBD2. The length of the CDR3 is 15 residues. With V trimmed by 6 bases and J by 6 bases, 10 bases remained unmatched. From germline, CDR1 is MNHEY and CDR2 SMNVEV (reference sequence). The CDR3 coding sequence is TGTGCCAGCAGCGTTACCGGGACTAGCGGACCCGAGCAGTACTTC. Translated, it gives CASSVTGTSGPEQYF.

The chain carries TRBV7-9 and TRBJ1-2; D is undetermined. The CDR3 totals 11 residues. V lost 2 bases to trimming and J lost 8 bases, with 6 bases between them. Germline-derived CDR1 and CDR2 are SEHNR and FQNEAQ (reference sequence). The CDR3 DNA reads TGTGCCAGCAGCTTATCCCCCGGCTACACCTTC. Protein: CASSLSPGYTF.

The chain links TRBV27 to TRBJ2-7; D not resolved. Germline V CDR1 and CDR2: MNHEY, SMNVEV (reference sequence). The CDR3 has 13 residues. V lost 4 bases and J 3 bases, leaving 10 bases between the germline ends. The CDR3 nucleotides read TGTGCCAGCAGTTATGGACCCTACTACGAGCAGTACTTC. Protein product: CASSYGPYYEQYF.

The chain is built from TRBV7-9 and TRBJ2-7, with TRBD2 as a possible D gene (6 bases). CDR1 and CDR2 from the germline V gene are SEHNR and FQNEAQ (reference sequence). The CDR3 covers 16 residues. The germline V and J ends were trimmed by 4 bases and 4 bases, with 20 bases remaining between them. The chain's CDR3 is CASSSSWDWRGYEQYF. CDR3 DNA sequence: TGTGCCAGCAGCTCATCCTGGGACTGGCGGGGTTACGAGCAGTACTTC.

As concerns this clone: Its ends do not fully match the called genes, so a read error is possible. Other nucleotide sequences in the sample specify the same CDR3. The rearrangement joins TRBV19 to TRBJ2-3, with D perhaps given as TRBD1 or TRBD2 (5 bases each). CDR1 is LNHDA, CDR2 SQIVND, per germline (reference sequence). CDR3 length: 13 amino acids. CDR3 sequence (DNA): TGTGCTAGTAGTATCCGGGACCTGAATACGCAGTATTTT. Amino acid sequence: CASSIRDLNTQYF.

This clone has a single count. The chain recombines TRBV11-1 with TRBJ2-1; no reliable D call. Germline CDR1 and CDR2: SGHAT and FQDESV (reference sequence). Trimming removed 2 bases from V and 7 bases from J, with 12 bases in between. This CDR3 contains 14 residues. The chain's CDR3 is CASSLPYRVNEQFF. CDR3 DNA sequence: TGTGCCAGCAGCTTACCCTATAGGGTGAATGAGCAGTTCTTC.

The V and J genes are TRBV9 and TRBJ2-1; 9 bases match TRBD2. The CDR3 is 14 amino acids. V was pared by 3 bases and J by 8 bases, with 6 bases of the junction left unmatched. CDR1 is SGDLS and CDR2 is YYNGEE in the germline V gene. For the CDR3, the DNA is TGTGCCAGCAGCGCCGGGACTAGCTCGCATGAGCAGTTCTTC. It codes for CASSAGTSSHEQFF.

The gene calls are TRBV2 and TRBJ2-3, with D possibly matching TRBD2 (6 bases). Per the germline V gene, CDR1 is SNHLY and CDR2 is FYNNEI. CDR3 length: 15 amino acids. V was trimmed by 8 bases and J by 5 bases, leaving 20 bases between them. The CDR3 spells CASADRRGLGDTQYF. The CDR3 DNA sequence: TGTGCCAGCGCCGATCGGAGGGGTCTAGGAGATACGCAGTATTTT.

The rearrangement links TRBV5-4 to TRBJ2-1; no reliable D call. V lost 0 bases, J lost 10 bases, and 5 bases lay in between. Germline V gene sequence: CDR1 SGHNT, CDR2 YYREEE (reference sequence). This CDR3 contains 11 residues. CDR3 coding DNA: TGTGCCAGCAGCTTGGAGAGGGAGCAGTTCTTC. Its protein product is CASSLEREQFF.

The chain joins TRBV4-2 to TRBJ2-1; the D is unclear. The germline V and J ends were trimmed by 1 base and 6 bases, with 10 bases remaining between them. Germline loops: CDR1 LGHNA, CDR2 YNFKEQ. CDR3 length: 14 residues. The CDR3, as DNA: TGTGCCAGCAGCCAAGGAGAAACGCGCAATGAGCAGTTCTTC. Encoded protein: CASSQGETRNEQFF.

This sequence joins TRBV7-9 and TRBJ2-1, with TRBD2 matching over 12 bases. CDR1 is SEHNR and CDR2 is FQNEAQ in the germline V gene (reference sequence). V lost 5 bases, J lost 2 bases, and 4 bases stayed unmatched. The CDR3 consists of 16 residues. The CDR3 loop is CASSRTSGRTYNEQFF. CDR3 in DNA: TGTGCCAGCAGCAGAACTAGCGGGAGGACCTACAATGAGCAGTTCTTC.

The chain links TRBV5-6 to TRBJ2-1; 9 bases align to TRBD2. V was clipped by 5 bases and J by 2 bases; unmatched bases: 5. CDR1 SGHDT and CDR2 YYEEEE come from the germline V gene. The CDR3 spans 15 residues. CDR3 sequence: CASSPGTSPYNEQFF. The CDR3 region has the DNA TGTGCCAGCAGTCCCGGGACTAGCCCCTACAATGAGCAGTTCTTC.

The V call is TRBV21-1, the J call TRBJ2-5; whether TRBD1, the table's D call, matches the DNA was not checked. TRBV21-1 is designated a pseudogene. The CDR3 is made up of 15 amino acids. CDR3: CASSARGTGKETQYF. The CDR3 bases are TGTGCCAGCAGCGCCCGTGGGACAGGGAAAGAGACCCAGTACTTC.

CDR3 bases: TGTGCCAGCAGCGTAGGCGGGGGGCCCACAGATACGCAGTATTTT. This gives the protein CASSVGGGPTDTQYF. The rearrangement uses TRBV9 and TRBJ2-3; 8 bases agree with TRBD2. Germline values: CDR1 SGDLS, CDR2 YYNGEE. CDR3 length: 15 residues. The junction had 2 bases not matched to a gene; V was cut back by 0 bases and J by 2 bases.

The chain links TRBV2 to TRBJ1-2; no clear D. The CDR3 length is 14 residues. Germline-derived CDR1 and CDR2 are SNHLY and FYNNEI. V was shortened by 1 base and J by 4 bases, with 10 bases between the two germline ends. The CDR3 DNA reads TGTGCCAGCAGTGAAGGGCCCTCCCGCTATGGCTACACCTTC. It translates to CASSEGPSRYGYTF.

The chain joins TRBV6-1 to TRBJ2-3; 11 bases fit TRBD2. This CDR3 contains 17 residues. CDR1 and CDR2 (germline): MNHNS, SASEGT. J lost 2 bases, V lost 0 bases, and 4 bases had no gene match. CDR3 region: CASSEAVAGGSTDTQYF. The CDR3, as DNA: TGTGCCAGCAGTGAAGCGGTAGCGGGAGGGTCCACAGATACGCAGTATTTT.

The V and J genes are TRBV7-9 and TRBJ2-7; 8 bases are shared with TRBD2. Germline V gene data show CDR1 as SEHNR and CDR2 as FQNEAQ (reference sequence). Trimming cost V 4 bases and J 0 bases; bases outside gene matches: 5. The CDR3 runs to 15 residues. The CDR3 loop reads CASSSLAGPSYEQYF. The CDR3 DNA reads as TGTGCCAGCAGCTCCCTAGCGGGCCCCTCCTACGAGCAGTACTTC.

This chain uses TRBV30 with TRBJ1-2; D gene uncertain. V gave up 0 bases and J gave up 1 base, with 0 bases separating them. This CDR3 is built from 11 residues. Germline assignment: CDR1 GTSNPN and CDR2 SVGIG (reference sequence). CDR3 nucleotide sequence: TGTGCCTGGAGTGTTAACTATGGCTACACCTTC. Translation: CAWSVNYGYTF.

The rearrangement uses TRBV5-5 and TRBJ2-2, with 9 bases that match TRBD1. This CDR3 comprises 15 residues. CDR1 is SGHKS, CDR2 YYEKEE, per germline (reference sequence). The J segment lost 7 bases and the V segment lost 4 bases, leaving 8 bases of the junction unmatched. In DNA, the CDR3 is TGTGCCAGCAGCCCAGGGACAGGGTTTCACGGGGAGCTGTTTTTT. This encodes CASSPGTGFHGELFF.